A single sample is the source of the 13 T cell receptor beta chains below, sequenced in a study of cytomegalovirus exposure and HLA in healthy donors. PCR used 60 Vbeta primers and 13 Jbeta primers. Sequenced by immunoSEQ multiplex PCR; TCRdb stores in-frame clones only, minus some. This table holds more than 95,000 clones. Sequences were obtained from PBMCs. These receptors all come from a man aged 25-45 years in good health and CMV-seronegative.

This chain uses TRBV4-1 with TRBJ2-7; 7 positions agree with TRBD2. V was pared by 4 bases and J by 2 bases, with 2 bases of the junction left unmatched. The CDR3 has 13 amino acids. Germline CDR1 and CDR2: MGHRA and YSYEKL. DNA for the CDR3: TGCGCCAGCAGCCCCGGGACTACCTACGAGCAGTACTTC. Amino acid sequence: CASSPGTTYEQYF.

DNA of the CDR3: TGCGCCAGCAGCCAAGAGGGACTAGCGGGAGTGGGTGAGCAGTACTTC. Translating gives CASSQEGLAGVGEQYF. The chain carries TRBV4-1 and TRBJ2-7, with TRBD2 matching over 14 bases. V trimming: 0 bases; J trimming: 7 bases; junction bases outside the gene matches: 5. CDR1 MGHRA and CDR2 YSYEKL come from the germline V gene. The CDR3 spans 16 residues.

The genes are TRBV27 and TRBJ2-7; TRBD2 agrees at 9 bases. Germline assignment: CDR1 MNHEY and CDR2 SMNVEV (reference sequence). After removal of 8 bases from V and 7 bases from J, the junction contained 18 bases not matched to a gene. CDR3 length: 16 residues. The CDR3 sequence is CASGPMGAGGPGEQYF. DNA of the CDR3: TGTGCCAGCGGCCCAATGGGGGCGGGAGGGCCAGGAGAGCAGTACTTC.

This chain joins TRBV7-8 and TRBJ1-2; no reliable D call. V lost 1 base and J 0 bases, leaving 6 bases between the germline ends. Germline CDR1 reads SGHVS; CDR2 reads FQNEAQ. The CDR3 extends over 14 amino acids. The CDR3 bases are TGTGCCAGCAGCTTAGAGCGTACTAACTATGGCTACACCTTC. Protein: CASSLERTNYGYTF.

The CDR3 reads CASSLIRDRGLRGEAFF. For the CDR3, the DNA is TGTGCCAGCAGTCTAATTAGGGACAGGGGTCTCCGGGGTGAAGCTTTCTTT. The V and J genes are TRBV2 and TRBJ1-1, with 10 positions matching TRBD1. CDR3 size: 17 residues. The germline gives CDR1 SNHLY, CDR2 FYNNEI. The trim removed 5 bases at V and 7 bases at J, leaving 16 bases unmatched.

This sequence joins TRBV30 and TRBJ2-1; 11 bases are shared with TRBD2. The CDR3 sequence is 15 residues long. Germline lookup yields CDR1 GTSNPN and CDR2 SVGIG (reference sequence). With 0 bases clipped from V and 9 bases from J, the junction kept 7 bases outside the gene matches. The CDR3 reads CAWSVKASGRSEQFF. The CDR3 DNA reads as TGTGCCTGGAGTGTAAAGGCTAGCGGGAGGAGTGAGCAGTTCTTC.

Turning to this clone: The identical CDR3 is also encoded by other nucleotide sequences in the sample. This chain connects TRBV10-2 to TRBJ2-7; D might be TRBD2 (5 bases). This CDR3 spans 12 amino acids. Between the trimmed V and J ends, which lost 4 bases and 2 bases, there was a span of 6 bases. Germline CDR1 is WSHSY and CDR2 is SAAADI. The CDR3 DNA sequence: TGCGCCAGCAGTGCACTAGCCTACGAGCAGTACTTC. Translated, it gives CASSALAYEQYF.

The V gene is TRBV5-4, the J gene TRBJ2-1; TRBD2 matches 10 bases. Germline values: CDR1 SGHNT, CDR2 YYREEE (reference sequence). The V gene end was trimmed by 2 bases and the J gene end by 8 bases; junction bases not matched to a gene: 4. This CDR3 has 14 amino acids. The CDR3 DNA is TGTGCCAGCAGCTTTTATAGCGGGAGGCATGAGCAGTTCTTC. The encoded protein is CASSFYSGRHEQFF.

The rearrangement links TRBV15 to TRBJ1-4, with 7 bases identical to TRBD1. Germline loops: CDR1 LNHNV, CDR2 YYDKDF (reference sequence). V lost 7 bases to trimming and J lost 8 bases; unmatched junction nucleotides: 7. This CDR3 has 13 residues. CDR3 sequence reads: CATTQGIREKLFF. The CDR3 DNA sequence: TGTGCCACCACACAGGGGATACGGGAAAAACTGTTTTTT.

The V gene is TRBV6-5, the J gene TRBJ1-5, with D unresolved. The germline V and J ends were trimmed by 0 bases and 4 bases, with 7 bases remaining between them. This CDR3 contains 14 residues. Germline-derived CDR1 and CDR2 are MNHEY and SVGAGI. In DNA form, the CDR3 reads TGTGCCAGCAGTTACTCTTCGGGTAATCAGCCCCAGCATTTT. Its protein product is CASSYSSGNQPQHF.

V usage is TRBV6-6 and J usage is TRBJ2-7; a possible D gene is TRBD2 (5 bases). Looked up from germline, CDR1 is MNHNY and CDR2 is SVGAGI (reference sequence). This CDR3 contains 12 residues. Trimming took 8 bases from V and 5 from J, leaving 13 bases between them. CDR3 coding DNA: TGTGCCAGCGGGGAGCTAACCAACGAGCAGTACTTC. It specifies CASGELTNEQYF.

This chain uses TRBV29-1 with TRBJ1-1; possibly TRBD1 for D (5 bases). The CDR3 spans 14 residues. Deletions cut 6 bases from V and 4 bases from J, with 18 bases between. Germline V gene sequence: CDR1 SQVTM, CDR2 ANQGSEA. The CDR3 reads CSVASNLRGTEAFF. CDR3 sequence (DNA): TGCAGCGTAGCATCGAACTTAAGGGGCACTGAAGCTTTCTTT.

V gene TRBV5-1 combines with J gene TRBJ1-1, with D possibly TRBD1 on 6 matching bases. The CDR3 runs to 15 residues. The V gene's germline CDR1 is SGHRS and CDR2 YFSETQ. Between the trimmed V and J ends, which lost 2 bases and 0 bases, there was a span of 11 bases. The CDR3 reads CASSLDRIMNTEAFF. In DNA form, the CDR3 reads TGCGCCAGCAGCTTAGACAGGATTATGAACACTGAAGCTTTCTTT.